This is a list of T cell receptor beta chains from one sample in a study of T cells in Graves' hyperthyroidism and ophthalmopathy. Each CDR3 protein gets one entry after TCRdb re-called the multiplex PCR reads with MiXCR. The sample includes about 300,000 distinct CDR3 sequences, 13% of them seen just once. The sample taken for sequencing was blood. The receptors were gathered from a woman aged 25 to 45 with Graves' hyperthyroidism that later progressed to Graves' ophthalmopathy. Each CDR3 is given with its conserved first and last residue. A D gene is named only where the DNA matches it firmly. Clone sizes are given selectively: once, few, many, or a class where the clone is expanded.

many	15	TRBV7-8	TRBD1	TRBJ1-1	TGTGCCAGCAGCGCAGCCGGGACAGGGTACACTGAAGCTTTCTTT	CASSAAGTGYTEAFF
-	15	TRBV19	-	TRBJ2-2	TGTGCCAGTAGTATCCAGGACCCGAACACCGGGGAGCTGTTTTTT	CASSIQDPNTGELFF
-	15	TRBV20-1	TRBD1	TRBJ2-1	TGCAGTGCTAGAGATAAGACAGGGGAGCCCCGGGAGCAGTTCTTC	CSARDKTGEPREQFF
many	12	TRBV29-1	-	TRBJ1-1	TGCAGCGTTGAACAGGGTCGCACTGAAGCTTTCTTT	CSVEQGRTEAFF
many	16	TRBV7-2	TRBD1	TRBJ2-2	TGTGCCAGCAGCGCGGAAGACAGGGATCCGGCCGGGGAGCTGTTTTTT	CASSAEDRDPAGELFF
-	15	TRBV29-1	-	TRBJ2-3	TGCAGCGTTGAGGCGGCTAGCGAGTACACAGATACGCAGTATTTT	CSVEAASEYTDTQYF
few	15	TRBV4-1	-	TRBJ2-7	TGCGCCAGCAGCCAAGTCTGGCGGGTTTCCTACGAGCAGTACTTC	CASSQVWRVSYEQYF
many	13	TRBV28	-	TRBJ1-6	TGTGCCAGCTTATCGGGGTATAATTCACCCCTCCACTTT	CASLSGYNSPLHF
many	17	TRBV4-3	-	TRBJ2-7	TGCGCCAGCAGCCAAGATCCAGTGACCGTGACCTCCTACGAGCAGTACTTC	CASSQDPVTVTSYEQYF
many	15	TRBV20-1	-	TRBJ2-3	TGCAGTGCCCTAACGAGTAGCGCCCGCACAGATACGCAGTATTTT	CSALTSSARTDTQYF
many	14	TRBV11-2	-	TRBJ2-3	TGTGCCAGCAGCTTATTTACGGGGTCAGATACGCAGTATTTT	CASSLFTGSDTQYF
many	12	TRBV7-9	-	TRBJ2-1	TGTGCCAGCGGGCTGGGATTCGATGAGCAGTTCTTC	CASGLGFDEQFF
-	15	TRBV27	TRBD1	TRBJ1-6	TGTGCCAGCAGACGGGGGACAGCATATAATTCACCCCTCCACTTT	CASRRGTAYNSPLHF
few	16	TRBV28	TRBD1	TRBJ1-4	TGTGCCAGCAGCCGATTCAGGGGGCCCACTAATGAAAAACTGTTTTTT	CASSRFRGPTNEKLFF
many	15	TRBV3-1	-	TRBJ1-1	TGTGCCAGCAGCCAAGCGGCAGGGGAAAACACTGAAGCTTTCTTT	CASSQAAGENTEAFF
many	12	TRBV20-1	-	TRBJ2-1	TGCAGTGCTCCCACTAGAGGTAATGAGCAGTTCTTC	CSAPTRGNEQFF
few	12	TRBV28	-	TRBJ2-7	TGTGCCAGCCGGAACGGGGGGCTCGAGCAGTACTTC	CASRNGGLEQYF
-	14	TRBV5-1	-	TRBJ2-2	TGCGCCAGCAGCGACGGAGCGAACACCGGGGAGCTGTTTTTT	CASSDGANTGELFF
few	14	TRBV5-4	TRBD2	TRBJ2-1	TGTGCCAGCAGCTTGGCTAGCGGGAGAACTGAGCAGTTCTTC	CASSLASGRTEQFF